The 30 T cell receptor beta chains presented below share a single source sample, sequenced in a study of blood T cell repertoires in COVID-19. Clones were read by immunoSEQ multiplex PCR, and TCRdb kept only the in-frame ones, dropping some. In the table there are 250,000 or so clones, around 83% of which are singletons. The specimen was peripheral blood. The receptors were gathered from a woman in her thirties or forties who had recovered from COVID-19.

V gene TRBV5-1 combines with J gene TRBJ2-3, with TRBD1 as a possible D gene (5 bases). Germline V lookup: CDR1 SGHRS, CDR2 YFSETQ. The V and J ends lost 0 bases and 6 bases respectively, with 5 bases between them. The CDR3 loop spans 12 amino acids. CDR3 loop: CASSLEGDTQYF. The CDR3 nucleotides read TGCGCCAGCAGCTTGGAGGGGGATACGCAGTATTTT.

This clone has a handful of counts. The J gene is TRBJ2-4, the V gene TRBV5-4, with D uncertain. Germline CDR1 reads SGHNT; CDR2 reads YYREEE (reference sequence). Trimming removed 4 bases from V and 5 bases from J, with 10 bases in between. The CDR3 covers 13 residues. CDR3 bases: TGTGCCAGCAGCCCCTCACTGGAAAACATTCAGTACTTC. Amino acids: CASSPSLENIQYF.

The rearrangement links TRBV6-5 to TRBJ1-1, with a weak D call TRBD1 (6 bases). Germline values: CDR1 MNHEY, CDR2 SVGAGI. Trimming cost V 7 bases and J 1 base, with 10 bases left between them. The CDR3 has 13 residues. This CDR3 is CASNHRENTEAFF. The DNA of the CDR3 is TGTGCCAGCAACCACAGGGAGAACACTGAAGCTTTCTTT.

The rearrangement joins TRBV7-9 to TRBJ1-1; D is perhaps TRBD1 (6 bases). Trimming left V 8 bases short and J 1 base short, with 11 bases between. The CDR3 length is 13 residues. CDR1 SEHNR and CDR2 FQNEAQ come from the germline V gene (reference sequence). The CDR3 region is CASLRGRNTEAFF. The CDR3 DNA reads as TGTGCCAGCCTCAGGGGCAGGAACACTGAAGCTTTCTTT.

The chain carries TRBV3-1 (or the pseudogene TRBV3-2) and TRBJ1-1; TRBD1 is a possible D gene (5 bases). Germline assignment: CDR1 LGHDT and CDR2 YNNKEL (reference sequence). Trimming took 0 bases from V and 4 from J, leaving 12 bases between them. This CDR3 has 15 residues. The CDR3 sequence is CASSQDWQGGTEAFF. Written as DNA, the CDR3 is TGTGCCAGCAGCCAAGATTGGCAGGGTGGCACTGAAGCTTTCTTT.

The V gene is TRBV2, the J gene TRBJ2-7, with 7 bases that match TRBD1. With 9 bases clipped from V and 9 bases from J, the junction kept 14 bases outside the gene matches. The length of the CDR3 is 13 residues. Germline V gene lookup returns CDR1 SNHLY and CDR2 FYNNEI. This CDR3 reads CASGGQLYEVQYF. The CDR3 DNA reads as TGTGCCAGTGGGGGACAGCTCTACGAAGTGCAGTACTTC.

CDR3 protein: CSAHGGYEQYF. CDR3 in DNA: TGCAGTGCTCACGGGGGTTACGAGCAGTACTTC. V and J are TRBV20-1 and TRBJ2-7, with D possibly TRBD2 on 6 matching bases. Germline V CDR1 and CDR2: DFQATT, SNEGSKA (reference sequence). The CDR3 runs 11 residues. The V gene lost 5 bases and the J gene lost 4 bases, with 9 bases spanning the gap.

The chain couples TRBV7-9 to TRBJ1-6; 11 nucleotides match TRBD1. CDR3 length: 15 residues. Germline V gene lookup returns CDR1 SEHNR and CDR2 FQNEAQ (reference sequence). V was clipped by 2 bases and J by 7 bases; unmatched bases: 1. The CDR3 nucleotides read TGTGCCAGCAGCTTACGGGACAGGGGGAATTCACCCCTCCACTTT. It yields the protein CASSLRDRGNSPLHF.

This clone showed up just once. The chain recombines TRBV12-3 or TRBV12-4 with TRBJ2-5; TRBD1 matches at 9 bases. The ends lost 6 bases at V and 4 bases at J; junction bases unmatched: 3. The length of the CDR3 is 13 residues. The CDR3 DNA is TGTGCCAGCAGCAAGACAGGGGGAGAGACCCAGTACTTC. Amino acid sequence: CASSKTGGETQYF.

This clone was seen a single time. CDR3 protein: CASSSPTSSQETQYF. The CDR3, as DNA: TGTGCCAGCAGCAGCCCGACTAGTAGTCAAGAGACCCAGTACTTC. The chain combines TRBV21-1 with TRBJ2-5; the table's D call of TRBD2 was not tested on the DNA. TRBV21-1 is listed as a pseudogene. This CDR3 region has 15 residues.

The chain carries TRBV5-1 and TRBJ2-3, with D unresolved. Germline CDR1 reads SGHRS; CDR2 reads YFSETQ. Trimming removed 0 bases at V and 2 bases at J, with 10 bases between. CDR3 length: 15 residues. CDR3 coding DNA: TGCGCCAGCAGCTTGGGGCTGTCGCACACAGATACGCAGTATTTT. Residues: CASSLGLSHTDTQYF.

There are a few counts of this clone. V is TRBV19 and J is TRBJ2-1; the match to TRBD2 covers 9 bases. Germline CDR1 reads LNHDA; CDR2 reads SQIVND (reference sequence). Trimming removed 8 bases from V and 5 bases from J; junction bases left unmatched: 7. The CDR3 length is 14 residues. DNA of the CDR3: TGTGCCAGTGGACTAGCGCAGTCCCACAATGAGCAGTTCTTC. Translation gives CASGLAQSHNEQFF.

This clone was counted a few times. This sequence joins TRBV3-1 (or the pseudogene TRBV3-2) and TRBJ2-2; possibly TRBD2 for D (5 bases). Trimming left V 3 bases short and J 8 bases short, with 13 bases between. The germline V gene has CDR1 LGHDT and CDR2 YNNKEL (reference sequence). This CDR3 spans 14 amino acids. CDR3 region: CASSHSISGGELFF. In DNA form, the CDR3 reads TGTGCCAGCAGCCACTCCATCTCGGGAGGGGAGCTGTTTTTT.

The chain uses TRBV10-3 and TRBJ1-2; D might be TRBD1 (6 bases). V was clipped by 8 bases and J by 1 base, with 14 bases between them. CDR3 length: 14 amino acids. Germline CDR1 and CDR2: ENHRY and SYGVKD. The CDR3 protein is CAIPSGTLNYGYTF. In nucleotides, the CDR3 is TGTGCCATCCCATCCGGGACACTTAACTATGGCTACACCTTC.

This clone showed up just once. The CDR3 spells CASSQGGGADTQYF. CDR3 nucleotide sequence: TGTGCCAGCAGCCAGGGGGGCGGGGCAGATACGCAGTATTTT. V is TRBV9 and J is TRBJ2-3; a possible D gene is TRBD1 (7 bases). Trimming left V 4 bases short and J 4 bases short, with 13 bases between. Germline V gives CDR1 SGDLS, CDR2 YYNGEE. The CDR3 covers 14 residues.

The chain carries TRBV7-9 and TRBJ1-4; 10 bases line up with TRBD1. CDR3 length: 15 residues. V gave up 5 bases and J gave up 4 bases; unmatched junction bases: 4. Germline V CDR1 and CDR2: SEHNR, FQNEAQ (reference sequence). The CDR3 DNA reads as TGTGCCAGCAGCCCGGGACAGGGGATTAATGAAAAACTGTTTTTT. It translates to CASSPGQGINEKLFF.

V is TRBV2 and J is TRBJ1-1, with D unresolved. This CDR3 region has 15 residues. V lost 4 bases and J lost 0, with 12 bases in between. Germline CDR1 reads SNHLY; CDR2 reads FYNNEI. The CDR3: CASSGEMGMNTEAFF. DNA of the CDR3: TGTGCCAGCAGTGGGGAGATGGGGATGAACACTGAAGCTTTCTTT.

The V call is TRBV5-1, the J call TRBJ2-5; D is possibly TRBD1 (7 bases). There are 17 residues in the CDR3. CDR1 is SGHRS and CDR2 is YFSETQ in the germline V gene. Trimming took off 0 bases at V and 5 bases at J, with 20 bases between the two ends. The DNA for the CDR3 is TGCGCCAGCAGCTTGGCTGGCAGGGGGGACATCGGGGAGACCCAGTACTTC. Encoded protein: CASSLAGRGDIGETQYF.

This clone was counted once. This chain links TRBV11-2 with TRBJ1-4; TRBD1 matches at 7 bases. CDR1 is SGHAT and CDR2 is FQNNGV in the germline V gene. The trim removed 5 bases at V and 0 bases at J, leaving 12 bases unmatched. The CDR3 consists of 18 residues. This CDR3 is CASSPGQVEVATNEKLFF. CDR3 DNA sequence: TGTGCCAGCAGCCCCGGACAGGTCGAAGTTGCAACTAATGAAAAACTGTTTTTT.

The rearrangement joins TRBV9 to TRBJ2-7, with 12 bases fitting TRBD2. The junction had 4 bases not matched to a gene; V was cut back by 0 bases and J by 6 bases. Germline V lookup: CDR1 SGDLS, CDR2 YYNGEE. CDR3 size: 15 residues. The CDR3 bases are TGTGCCAGCAGCGTAGGGACTAGCGGGGCGCCCGAGCAGTACTTC. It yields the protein CASSVGTSGAPEQYF.

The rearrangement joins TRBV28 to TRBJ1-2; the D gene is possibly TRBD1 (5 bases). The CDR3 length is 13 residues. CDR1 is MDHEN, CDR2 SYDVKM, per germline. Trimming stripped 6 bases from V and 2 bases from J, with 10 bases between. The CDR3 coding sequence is TGTGCCAGCAGGACACAGGCCAACTATGGCTACACCTTC. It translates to CASRTQANYGYTF.

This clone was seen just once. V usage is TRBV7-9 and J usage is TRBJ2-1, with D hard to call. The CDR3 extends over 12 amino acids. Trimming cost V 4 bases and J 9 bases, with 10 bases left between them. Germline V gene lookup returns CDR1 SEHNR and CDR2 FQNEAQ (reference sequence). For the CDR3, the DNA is TGTGCCAGCAGCTCCCCCTTGAGTGAGCAGTTCTTC. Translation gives CASSSPLSEQFF.

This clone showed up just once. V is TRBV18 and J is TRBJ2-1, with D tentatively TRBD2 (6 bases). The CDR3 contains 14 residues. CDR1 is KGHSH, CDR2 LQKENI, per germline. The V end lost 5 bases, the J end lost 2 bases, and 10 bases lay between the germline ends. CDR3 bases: TGTGCCAGCTCAGCGGGGAGTACCTACAATGAGCAGTTCTTC. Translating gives CASSAGSTYNEQFF.

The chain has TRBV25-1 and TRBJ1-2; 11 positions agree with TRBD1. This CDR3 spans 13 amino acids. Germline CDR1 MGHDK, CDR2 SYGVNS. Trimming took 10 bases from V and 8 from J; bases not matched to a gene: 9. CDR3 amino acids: CATAQGQGDGYTF. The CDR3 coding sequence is TGTGCCACGGCCCAGGGACAGGGGGACGGCTACACCTTC.

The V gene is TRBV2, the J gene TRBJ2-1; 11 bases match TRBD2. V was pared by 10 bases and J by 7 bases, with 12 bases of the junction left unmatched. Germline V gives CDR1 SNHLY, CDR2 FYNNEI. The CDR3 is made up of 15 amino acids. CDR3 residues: CAMGGGLAASNEQFF. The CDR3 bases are TGTGCCATGGGCGGGGGACTAGCGGCGTCGAATGAGCAGTTCTTC.

DNA for the CDR3: TGTGCCAGCAGAACAGACGGGGTTTCACCCCTCCACTTT. Amino acid sequence: CASRTDGVSPLHF. The chain has TRBV7-2 and TRBJ1-6; no firm D call. Deletions cut 6 bases from V and 9 bases from J, with 12 bases between. The V gene's germline CDR1 is SGHTA and CDR2 FQGNSA. The CDR3 runs to 13 residues. Full variable domain (remainder filled in from reference TRBV7-2 and TRBJ1-6): GAGVSQSPSNKVTEKGKDVELRCDPISGHTALYWYRQSLGQGLEFLIYFQGNSAPDKSGLPSDRFSAERTGGSVSTLTIQRTQQEDSAVYLCASRTDGVSPLHFGNGTRLTVT.

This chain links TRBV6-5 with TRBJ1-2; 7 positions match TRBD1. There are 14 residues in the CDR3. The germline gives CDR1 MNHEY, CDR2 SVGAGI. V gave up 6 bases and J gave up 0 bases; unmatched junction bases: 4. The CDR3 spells CASRGTATNYGYTF. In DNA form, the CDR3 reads TGTGCCAGCAGGGGGACAGCAACTAACTATGGCTACACCTTC.

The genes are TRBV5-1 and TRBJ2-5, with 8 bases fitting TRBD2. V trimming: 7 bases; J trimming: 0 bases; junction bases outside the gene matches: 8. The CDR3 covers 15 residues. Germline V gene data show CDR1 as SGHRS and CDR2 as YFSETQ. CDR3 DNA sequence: TGCGCCAGCTTTAAAGGACTAGCCAACCAAGAGACCCAGTACTTC. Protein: CASFKGLANQETQYF.

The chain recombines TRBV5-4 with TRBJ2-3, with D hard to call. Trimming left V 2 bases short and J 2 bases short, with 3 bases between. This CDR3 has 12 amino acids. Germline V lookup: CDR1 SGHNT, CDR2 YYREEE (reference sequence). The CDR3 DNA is TGTGCCAGCAGCTTTAACACAGATACGCAGTATTTT. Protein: CASSFNTDTQYF. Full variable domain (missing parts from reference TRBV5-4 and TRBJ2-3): ETGVTQSPTHLIKTRGQQVTLRCSSQSGHNTVSWYQQALGQGPQFIFQYYREEENGRGNFPPRFSGLQFPNYSSELNVNALELDDSALYLCASSFNTDTQYFGPGTRLTVL.

In DNA form, the CDR3 reads TGTGCCAGCAGCTTAGCGAAGGACAGGGCTGGAAACACCATATATTTT. It codes for CASSLAKDRAGNTIYF. The rearrangement joins TRBV7-6 to TRBJ1-3, with 8 nucleotides matching TRBD1. The CDR3 is 16 amino acids. V was pared by 0 bases and J by 2 bases, with 3 bases of the junction left unmatched. CDR1 and CDR2 from the germline V gene are SGHVS and FNYEAQ. The whole variable domain, filled in from reference TRBV7-6 and TRBJ1-3, reads GAGVSQSPRYKVTKRGQDVALRCDPISGHVSLYWYRQALGQGPEFLTYFNYEAQQDKSGLPNDRFSAERPEGSISTLTIQRTEQRDSAMYRCASSLAKDRAGNTIYFGEGSWLTVV.